Shown below are 21 T cell receptor beta chains from a single sample sequenced in a study of blood T cell repertoires in COVID-19. Method: immunoSEQ multiplex PCR; TCRdb's copy keeps in-frame clones and lacks some. Among tens of thousands of clones listed, 91% were seen once. The material sequenced was peripheral blood. The receptor set was obtained from a human donor in a cohort sampled during active COVID-19.

V and J are TRBV10-3 and TRBJ2-7, with 13 bases fitting TRBD2. The germline V gene has CDR1 ENHRY and CDR2 SYGVKD. The CDR3 totals 15 residues. The V gene end was trimmed by 10 bases and the J gene end by 2 bases; junction bases not matched to a gene: 8. The CDR3 nucleotides read TGTGCCACCACCAGGGGGACTAGCGGGACCTACGAGCAGTACTTC. Residues: CATTRGTSGTYEQYF.

The rearrangement links TRBV7-6 to TRBJ1-1; 11 bases map to TRBD1. Germline V gives CDR1 SGHVS, CDR2 FNYEAQ. The CDR3 contains 15 residues. With 2 bases clipped from V and 7 bases from J, the junction kept 6 bases outside the gene matches. CDR3 sequence: CASSLPGTGGVEAFF. In DNA form, the CDR3 reads TGTGCCAGCAGCTTACCCGGGACAGGGGGTGTTGAAGCTTTCTTT. The full variable domain, its missing parts supplied by reference TRBV7-6 and TRBJ1-1, is GAGVSQSPRYKVTKRGQDVALRCDPISGHVSLYWYRQALGQGPEFLTYFNYEAQQDKSGLPNDRFSAERPEGSISTLTIQRTEQRDSAMYRCASSLPGTGGVEAFFGQGTRLTVV.

This clone was counted a few times. The chain combines TRBV25-1 with TRBJ1-5; the D gene is possibly TRBD1 (6 bases). CDR1 MGHDK and CDR2 SYGVNS come from the germline V gene. This CDR3 comprises 14 residues. With 6 bases removed from V and 10 bases from J, the gap between germline ends came to 19 bases. The CDR3 reads CASSPGGAGGPQHF. The CDR3 region has the DNA TGTGCCAGCAGCCCGGGGGGGGCCGGGGGACCCCAGCATTTT.

V and J are TRBV6-6 and TRBJ1-4; 8 nucleotides line up with TRBD1. V lost 6 bases, J lost 3 bases, and 6 bases stayed unmatched. In germline, CDR1 is MNHNY, CDR2 SVGAGI (reference sequence). This CDR3 is 15 amino acids long. The CDR3: CASRTRTGSNEKLFF. The CDR3 DNA reads as TGTGCCAGCAGAACAAGGACAGGGTCTAATGAAAAACTGTTTTTT.

V is TRBV25-1 and J is TRBJ1-1, with D unclear. V was cut by 1 base and J by 1 base, with 4 bases left in between. Per germline, CDR1 MGHDK and CDR2 SYGVNS. The CDR3 is 13 residues long. Written as DNA, the CDR3 is TGTGCCAGCAGTGAATTAGAGAACACTGAAGCTTTCTTT. It codes for CASSELENTEAFF.

The chain couples TRBV19 to TRBJ2-1, with 14 bases fitting TRBD2. This CDR3 contains 18 residues. The J segment lost 0 bases and the V segment lost 3 bases, leaving 4 bases of the junction unmatched. Germline V gives CDR1 LNHDA, CDR2 SQIVND (reference sequence). CDR3 protein: CASSIGLAGGNSYNEQFF. Written as DNA, the CDR3 is TGTGCCAGTAGTATTGGACTAGCGGGAGGAAACTCCTACAATGAGCAGTTCTTC.

The V gene is TRBV15, the J gene TRBJ2-3; 10 positions match TRBD2. V lost 1 base and J lost 6; bases outside the gene matches: 7. CDR1 is LNHNV and CDR2 is YYDKDF in the germline V gene (reference sequence). The CDR3 is 16 residues long. The CDR3 spells CATSRGLAGEFDTQYF. In nucleotides, the CDR3 is TGTGCCACCAGCAGAGGGCTAGCGGGAGAGTTCGATACGCAGTATTTT.

This clone is a singleton in its sample. The V call is TRBV30, the J call TRBJ2-1; tentatively, D is TRBD1 (5 bases). This CDR3 has 14 residues. The germline gives CDR1 GTSNPN, CDR2 SVGIG (reference sequence). Trimming left V 5 bases short and J 5 bases short, with 16 bases between. Here the CDR3 DNA reads TGTGCCTGGGCCGGCCCCCCAGGGAACAATGAGCAGTTCTTC. Translated: CAWAGPPGNNEQFF.

The chain employs TRBV3-1 (or the pseudogene TRBV3-2) and TRBJ2-1, with TRBD2 as a possible D gene (5 bases). CDR1 and CDR2 (germline): LGHDT, YNNKEL (reference sequence). The CDR3 has 17 amino acids. Trimming shortened V by 1 base and J by 6 bases, and 19 bases separated the two germline ends. CDR3 amino acids: CASSQAPTGSVSNEQFF. The CDR3 bases are TGTGCCAGCAGCCAAGCCCCCACGGGGAGCGTATCCAATGAGCAGTTCTTC.

With regard to this clone: This sample also contains other DNA sequences that code for the same CDR3. V gene TRBV19 combines with J gene TRBJ1-1, with D perhaps TRBD1 (5 bases). This CDR3 spans 13 amino acids. From germline, CDR1 is LNHDA and CDR2 SQIVND (reference sequence). Trimming removed 6 bases at V and 1 base at J, with 9 bases between. The CDR3 loop reads CASSLTGNTEAFF. The CDR3 bases are TGTGCCAGTAGCCTAACAGGGAACACTGAAGCTTTCTTT.

This chain uses TRBV7-3 with TRBJ1-2, with 7 bases identical to TRBD1. The CDR3 extends over 16 amino acids. The V and J ends lost 5 bases and 0 bases, in that order; junction bases with no gene match: 9. Per the germline V gene, CDR1 is SGHTA and CDR2 is FQGTGA. CDR3 amino acids: CASSPRPGQANYGYTF. CDR3 DNA sequence: TGTGCCAGCAGCCCCAGACCCGGACAGGCTAACTATGGCTACACCTTC.

The chain employs TRBV27 and TRBJ2-7; perhaps TRBD2 as D (5 bases). Germline values: CDR1 MNHEY, CDR2 SMNVEV (reference sequence). V was pared by 8 bases and J by 1 base, with 15 bases between. The CDR3 is 14 amino acids. The CDR3 loop is CASRPAGVSYEQYF. The CDR3 DNA reads as TGTGCCAGCCGACCCGCGGGCGTATCCTACGAGCAGTACTTC.

V gene TRBV4-1 combines with J gene TRBJ2-2; the D is unclear. This CDR3 contains 16 residues. Trimming removed 0 bases at V and 4 bases at J, with 12 bases between. CDR1 and CDR2 (germline): MGHRA, YSYEKL. As DNA, the CDR3 is TGCGCCAGCAGCCAAGATTTTTCGGTACCCACCGGGGAGCTGTTTTTT. This codes for CASSQDFSVPTGELFF.

The chain links TRBV6-1 to TRBJ1-2, with D tentatively TRBD1 (5 bases). This CDR3 is built from 15 residues. Germline loops: CDR1 MNHNS, CDR2 SASEGT. V lost 3 bases and J lost 4, with 15 bases in between. This CDR3 reads CASSDRGRAVYGYTF. CDR3 in DNA: TGTGCCAGCAGTGATAGGGGTAGGGCGGTCTATGGCTACACCTTC.

Concerning this clone: The DNA is omitted, as the CDR3 cannot be located on it reliably, and the CDR3 follows TCRdb's listing. The chain is built from TRBV19 and TRBJ1-1; the table gives TRBD1 as D, unverified against the DNA. Per germline, CDR1 LNHDA and CDR2 SQIVND (reference sequence). The CDR3 extends over 14 residues, inclusive of both ends. The CDR3 loop reads CASSFGSGGPEAFF.

The chain is built from TRBV5-5 and TRBJ2-7; 7 bases line up with TRBD2. V lost 2 bases to trimming and J lost 6 bases; unmatched junction nucleotides: 8. Germline lookup yields CDR1 SGHKS and CDR2 YYEKEE (reference sequence). This CDR3 is 14 amino acids long. In DNA, the CDR3 is TGTGCCAGCAGCTTTCTGCGGGAGAGAGCCGAGCAGTACTTC. It yields the protein CASSFLRERAEQYF.

J is TRBJ1-1 and V is TRBV11-1; D is unclear. This CDR3 comprises 15 residues. Germline values: CDR1 SGHAT, CDR2 FQDESV (reference sequence). Trimming took 1 base from V and 0 from J, leaving 9 bases between them. This CDR3 reads CASSLGKRMNTEAFF. The CDR3 DNA sequence: TGTGCCAGCAGCTTAGGGAAGCGCATGAACACTGAAGCTTTCTTT.

The chain employs TRBV6-6 and TRBJ2-7; D gene unclear. The CDR3 sequence is 12 residues long. CDR1 MNHNY and CDR2 SVGAGI come from the germline V gene (reference sequence). Trimming left V 6 bases short and J 6 bases short, with 12 bases between. The CDR3 region has the DNA TGTGCCAGCAGCCGTGATCCGGGCGAGCAGTACTTC. It encodes CASSRDPGEQYF.

This chain connects TRBV23-1 to TRBJ2-7, with 11 positions matching TRBD2. TRBV23-1 falls under the ORF class, with uncertain function. V lost 8 bases and J lost 0; bases outside the gene matches: 15. The CDR3 length is 18 residues. The CDR3 DNA is TGCGCCAGCGGAATACGGGACAGCACTAGCGGGAGCTCCTACGAGCAGTACTTC. As protein: CASGIRDSTSGSSYEQYF.

The gene calls are TRBV9 and TRBJ2-5; D remains unclear. Trimming stripped 2 bases from V and 0 bases from J, with 11 bases between. This CDR3 has 15 amino acids. The germline V gene encodes CDR1 SGDLS and CDR2 YYNGEE. CDR3 nucleotide sequence: TGTGCCAGCAGCGTCCTCGACACGTACCAAGAGACCCAGTACTTC. Translation: CASSVLDTYQETQYF. The full variable domain, completed using reference TRBV9 and TRBJ2-5, is DSGVTQTPKHLITATGQRVTLRCSPRSGDLSVYWYQQSLDQGLQFLIQYYNGEERAKGNILERFSAQQFPDLHSELNLSSLELGDSALYFCASSVLDTYQETQYFGPGTRLLVL.

The rearrangement joins TRBV18 to TRBJ1-2; 9 nucleotides agree with TRBD1. V gave up 5 bases and J gave up 2 bases; unmatched junction bases: 9. The CDR3 has 16 residues. CDR1 is KGHSH, CDR2 LQKENI, per germline. CDR3 nucleotides: TGTGCCAGCTCAGTAGGGACAGGGAATCGGAACTATGGCTACACCTTC. Its translation: CASSVGTGNRNYGYTF.